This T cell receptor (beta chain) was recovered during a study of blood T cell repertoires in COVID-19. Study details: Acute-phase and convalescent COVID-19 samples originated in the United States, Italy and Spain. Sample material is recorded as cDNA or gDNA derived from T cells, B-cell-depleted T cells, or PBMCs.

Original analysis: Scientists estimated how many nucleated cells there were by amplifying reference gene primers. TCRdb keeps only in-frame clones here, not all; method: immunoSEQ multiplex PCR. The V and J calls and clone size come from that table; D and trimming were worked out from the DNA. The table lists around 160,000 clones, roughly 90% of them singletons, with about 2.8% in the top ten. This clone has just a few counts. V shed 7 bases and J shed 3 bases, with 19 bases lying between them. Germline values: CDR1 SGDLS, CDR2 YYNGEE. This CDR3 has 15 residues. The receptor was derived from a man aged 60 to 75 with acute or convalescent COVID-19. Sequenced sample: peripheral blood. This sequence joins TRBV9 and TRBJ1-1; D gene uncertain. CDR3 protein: CASAPNREWDTEAFF. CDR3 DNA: TGTGCCAGCGCACCTAACCGGGAGTGGGACACTGAAGCTTTCTTT.